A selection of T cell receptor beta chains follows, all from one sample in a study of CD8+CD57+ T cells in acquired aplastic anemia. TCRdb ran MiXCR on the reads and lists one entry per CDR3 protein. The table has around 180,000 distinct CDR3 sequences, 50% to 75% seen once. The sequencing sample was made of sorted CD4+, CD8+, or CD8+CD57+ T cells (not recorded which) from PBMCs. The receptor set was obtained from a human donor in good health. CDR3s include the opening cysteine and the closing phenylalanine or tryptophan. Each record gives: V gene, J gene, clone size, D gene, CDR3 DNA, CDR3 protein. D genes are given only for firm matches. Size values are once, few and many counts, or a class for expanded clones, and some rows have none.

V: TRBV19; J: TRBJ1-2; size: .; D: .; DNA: TGTGCCAGTAGTAAGAGGGACTATGGCTACACCTTC; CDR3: CASSKRDYGYTF
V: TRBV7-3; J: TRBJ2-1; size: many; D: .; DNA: TGTGCCAGCAGCTTAATTGTGGGGGGACAAGACAATGAGCAGTTCTTC; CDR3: CASSLIVGGQDNEQFF
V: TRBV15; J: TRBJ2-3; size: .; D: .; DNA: TGTGCCACCAGCAGGAGCCCAGCGGAGACAGATACGCAGTATTTT; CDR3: CATSRSPAETDTQYF
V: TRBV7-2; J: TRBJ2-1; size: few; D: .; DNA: TGTGCCAGCAGCTTAGTTAGTGGTGAGCAGTTCTTC; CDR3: CASSLVSGEQFF
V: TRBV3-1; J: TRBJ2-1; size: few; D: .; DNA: TGTGCCAGCAGCCAAAATCGTTTGGGGAGAATGCTTGAGCAGTTCTTC; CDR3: CASSQNRLGRMLEQFF
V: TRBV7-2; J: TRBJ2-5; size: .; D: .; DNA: TGTGCCAGCAGCTTTTCGGCTAGCGAGGAGACCCAGTACTTC; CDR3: CASSFSASEETQYF
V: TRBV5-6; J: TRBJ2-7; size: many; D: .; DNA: TGTGCCAGCAGCTTTGAGGGGTCCTACGAGCAGTACTTC; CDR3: CASSFEGSYEQYF
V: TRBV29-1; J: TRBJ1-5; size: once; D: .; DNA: TGCAGCGTTGAAGGTAGCGATCGTGATAGCAATCAGCCCCAGCATTTT; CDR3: CSVEGSDRDSNQPQHF
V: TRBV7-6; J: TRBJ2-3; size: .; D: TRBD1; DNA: TGTGCCAGCAGCTTAGAGACAGGGTTGACAGATACGCAGTATTTT; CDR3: CASSLETGLTDTQYF
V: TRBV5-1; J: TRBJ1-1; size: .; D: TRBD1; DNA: TGCGCCAGCAGCCCAGGGGACAGGGGAGATGAAGCTTTCTTT; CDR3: CASSPGDRGDEAFF
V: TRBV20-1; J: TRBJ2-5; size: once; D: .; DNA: TGCAGTGCCGACCCCCATGAAGAGACCCAGTACTTC; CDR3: CSADPHEETQYF
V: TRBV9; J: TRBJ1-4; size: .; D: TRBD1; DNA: TGTGCCAGCAGCGTAGCATCGGGACAGGAAAATGAAAAACTGTTTTTT; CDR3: CASSVASGQENEKLFF
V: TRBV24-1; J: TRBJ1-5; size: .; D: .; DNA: TGTGCCACCAGTACCGTTGGAAGCAATCAGCCCCAGCATTTT; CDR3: CATSTVGSNQPQHF
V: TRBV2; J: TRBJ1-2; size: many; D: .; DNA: TGTGCCAGCAGGACCTGGGGGAGCACCCCACAAGGCTACACCTTC; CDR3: CASRTWGSTPQGYTF
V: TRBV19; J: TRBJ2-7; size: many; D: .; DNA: TGTGCCAGTAGTACCGGACGGACCTACGAGCAGTACTTC; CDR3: CASSTGRTYEQYF
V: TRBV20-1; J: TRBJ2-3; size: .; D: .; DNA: TGCAGCGCAGTAGGATGGCCTGGCACAGATACGCAGTATTTT; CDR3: CSAVGWPGTDTQYF
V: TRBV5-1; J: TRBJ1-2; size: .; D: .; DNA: TGCGCCAGCAGCTTGGGCCGGATCTACACCTTC; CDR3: CASSLGRIYTF
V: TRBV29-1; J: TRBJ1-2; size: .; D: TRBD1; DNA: TGCAGCGTTGAGAGGACAGGACGAGATGGCTACACCTTC; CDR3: CSVERTGRDGYTF
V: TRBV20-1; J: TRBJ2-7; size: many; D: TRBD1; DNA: TGCAGTGCTAGAGGATCCACAGGGGGCCAGGACGAGCAGTACTTC; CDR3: CSARGSTGGQDEQYF
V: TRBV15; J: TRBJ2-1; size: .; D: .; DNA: TGTGCCACCAGCGCCGCGAAGGCTAGCTCCTACAATGAGCAGTTCTTC; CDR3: CATSAAKASSYNEQFF
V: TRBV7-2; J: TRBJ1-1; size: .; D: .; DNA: TGTGCCAGCAGCTTTAGAAAAGGGAACACTGAAGCTTTCTTT; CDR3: CASSFRKGNTEAFF
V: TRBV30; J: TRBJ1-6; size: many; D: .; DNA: TGTGCCTGGGCCTATAATTCACCCCTCCACTTT; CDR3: CAWAYNSPLHF
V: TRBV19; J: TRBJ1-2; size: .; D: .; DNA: TGTGCCAGTACCCGGACAGTGGGCTATGGCTACACCTTC; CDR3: CASTRTVGYGYTF
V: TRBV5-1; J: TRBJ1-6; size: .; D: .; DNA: TGCGCCAGCAGCGAGAAACAGGGCAGCTCATCACCCCTCCACTTT; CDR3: CASSEKQGSSSPLHF